Shown below are 24 T cell receptor beta chains from a single sample sequenced in a study of T cells after yellow fever vaccination. In TCRdb, the 5' RACE reads were re-called with MiXCR into one record per CDR3 protein. The table includes about 220,000 distinct CDR3 sequences, roughly 6.2% detected once. Material: CD4+ T cells sorted from PBMCs, obtained on the day of the yellow fever booster vaccination. These receptors all stem from a young man who received the YFV17D yellow fever vaccine.

J is TRBJ2-2 and V is TRBV7-3; 11 nucleotides line up with TRBD2. Germline CDR1 is SGHTA and CDR2 is FQGTGA. The CDR3 extends over 17 amino acids. J lost 4 bases, V lost 8 bases, and 12 bases had no gene match. CDR3 in amino acids: CASLRLAGGLTTGELFF. The CDR3 coding sequence is TGTGCCAGCTTACGCCTAGCGGGAGGTTTGACCACCGGGGAGCTGTTTTTT.

This clonotype was seen many times. This chain uses TRBV7-2 with TRBJ2-5, with D tentatively TRBD2 (5 bases). Per the germline V gene, CDR1 is SGHTA and CDR2 is FQGNSA. Between the trimmed V and J ends, which lost 1 base and 7 bases, there was a span of 16 bases. The CDR3 is 15 amino acids. Here the CDR3 reads CASSLGTANAGTQYF. The CDR3 DNA reads as TGTGCCAGCAGCTTAGGGACTGCTAACGCTGGGACCCAGTACTTC. Filled out from reference TRBV7-2 and TRBJ2-5, the complete variable domain reads GAGVSQSPSNKVTEKGKDVELRCDPISGHTALYWYRQSLGQGLEFLIYFQGNSAPDKSGLPSDRFSAERTGGSVSTLTIQRTQQEDSAVYLCASSLGTANAGTQYFGPGTRLLVL.

This clonotype has at least ten counts. This chain connects TRBV7-7 to TRBJ2-1; 10 positions match TRBD2. The CDR3 runs 15 residues. Germline lookup yields CDR1 SSHAT and CDR2 FNYEAQ (reference sequence). V lost 2 bases and J lost 7; bases outside the gene matches: 5. The chain's CDR3 is CASSLRLAGVNEQFF. DNA for the CDR3: TGTGCCAGCAGCTTACGGCTAGCGGGAGTTAATGAGCAGTTCTTC.

The chain employs TRBV7-2 and TRBJ2-3; no firm D call. Germline V gene data show CDR1 as SGHTA and CDR2 as FQGNSA. This CDR3 spans 12 amino acids. The V end lost 5 bases, the J end lost 5 bases, and 8 bases lay between the germline ends. The CDR3 region has the DNA TGTGCCAGCAGCACCCATGTAGATACGCAGTATTTT. Translation gives CASSTHVDTQYF. Supplemented by reference TRBV7-2 and TRBJ2-3, the full variable domain reads GAGVSQSPSNKVTEKGKDVELRCDPISGHTALYWYRQSLGQGLEFLIYFQGNSAPDKSGLPSDRFSAERTGGSVSTLTIQRTQQEDSAVYLCASSTHVDTQYFGPGTRLTVL.

This clonotype was observed a handful of times. The chain is built from TRBV11-3 and TRBJ1-6; D gene uncertain. There are 13 residues in the CDR3. V was cut by 3 bases and J by 13 bases, with 13 bases left in between. Germline CDR1 and CDR2: SGHNT and YENEEA. The CDR3, as DNA: TGTGCCAGCAGCTTGAGATGGTGTAGGCCCCTCCACTTT. This gives the protein CASSLRWCRPLHF.

The chain carries TRBV14 and TRBJ2-1; 11 bases line up with TRBD2. Germline assignment: CDR1 SGHDN and CDR2 FVKESK. V was clipped by 2 bases and J by 0 bases; unmatched bases: 6. The CDR3 runs to 18 residues. CDR3 in DNA: TGTGCCAGCAGCCAAACCACTAGCGGGAGTATCTCCTACAATGAGCAGTTCTTC. This codes for CASSQTTSGSISYNEQFF. Full variable domain (outside the CDR3, taken from reference TRBV14 and TRBJ2-1): EAGVTQFPSHSVIEKGQTVTLRCDPISGHDNLYWYRRVMGKEIKFLLHFVKESKQDESGMPNNRFLAERTGGTYSTLKVQPAELEDSGVYFCASSQTTSGSISYNEQFFGPGTRLTVL.

There are many counts of this clonotype. The chain has TRBV4-3 and TRBJ2-3, with D perhaps TRBD1 (5 bases). The V gene's germline CDR1 is LGHNA and CDR2 YSLEER. This CDR3 region has 16 residues. The V end was cut by 1 base, the J end by 0 bases, with 11 bases between. CDR3 sequence (DNA): TGCGCCAGCAGCCAAGGGGGCTTATCTAGCACAGATACGCAGTATTTT. As protein: CASSQGGLSSTDTQYF.

The rearrangement joins TRBV5-1 to TRBJ2-7, with 10 bases that match TRBD2. V gave up 4 bases and J gave up 0 bases; unmatched junction bases: 4. Per germline, CDR1 SGHRS and CDR2 YFSETQ. The CDR3 spans 15 residues. The CDR3 DNA follows: TGCGCCAGCAGCCAATCTAGCGGGGGCTCCTACGAGCAGTACTTC. Its translation is CASSQSSGGSYEQYF.

This clonotype was observed many times. The chain links TRBV5-1 to TRBJ2-7; D is tentatively TRBD1 or TRBD2 (6 bases each). Germline CDR1 SGHRS, CDR2 YFSETQ. Deletions cut 4 bases from V and 4 bases from J, with 18 bases between. The CDR3 has 15 amino acids. CDR3 protein: CASSPSGAGGYEQYF. The CDR3 coding sequence is TGCGCCAGCAGCCCTTCAGGGGCCGGGGGATACGAGCAGTACTTC. The whole variable domain, remainder taken from reference TRBV5-1 and TRBJ2-7, is KAGVTQTPRYLIKTRGQQVTLSCSPISGHRSVSWYQQTPGQGLQFLFEYFSETQRNKGNFPGRFSGRQFSNSRSEMNVSTLELGDSALYLCASSPSGAGGYEQYFGPGTRLTVT.

This clonotype was detected ten times or more. The V gene is TRBV5-6, the J gene TRBJ2-1; no clear D. This CDR3 contains 15 residues. Germline assignment: CDR1 SGHDT and CDR2 YYEEEE. The V and J ends lost 0 bases and 0 bases respectively, with 7 bases between them. Here the CDR3 DNA reads TGTGCCAGCAGCTTGGATCCGAGCTCCTACAATGAGCAGTTCTTC. This codes for CASSLDPSSYNEQFF.

This clonotype was recorded many times. V gene TRBV28 combines with J gene TRBJ2-2, with a possible D match to TRBD1 (5 bases). The ends were cut back, 5 bases at V and 1 base at J, with 11 bases in the middle. Germline assignment: CDR1 MDHEN and CDR2 SYDVKM. This CDR3 is 15 amino acids long. The CDR3 nucleotides are TGTGCCAGCAGTAGGGGCGGAAGGAACACCGGGGAGCTGTTTTTT. This translates into CASSRGGRNTGELFF.

V gene TRBV7-3 combines with J gene TRBJ1-6; TRBD1 agrees at 7 bases. Per germline, CDR1 SGHTA and CDR2 FQGTGA. The CDR3 totals 14 residues. The V gene end was trimmed by 5 bases and the J gene end by 6 bases; junction bases not matched to a gene: 4. The CDR3 reads CASSAGQVNSPLHF. Here the CDR3 DNA reads TGTGCCAGCAGCGCAGGACAGGTTAATTCACCCCTCCACTTT.

This clonotype was recorded many times. The genes are TRBV20-1 and TRBJ2-1; either TRBD1 or TRBD2 may fit D (6 bases each). CDR1 and CDR2 (germline): DFQATT, SNEGSKA (reference sequence). Trimming stripped 6 bases from V and 7 bases from J, with 19 bases between. The CDR3 has 14 amino acids. The CDR3 DNA follows: TGCAGTGCCCCGCTACAGGGAGGTCGAAATGAGCAGTTCTTC. This translates into CSAPLQGGRNEQFF.

This clonotype came up many times. The chain joins TRBV20-1 to TRBJ1-2; D gene uncertain. CDR3 size: 13 residues. Germline CDR1 is DFQATT and CDR2 is SNEGSKA (reference sequence). Deletions cut 0 bases from V and 6 bases from J, with 11 bases between. For the CDR3, the DNA is TGCAGTGCTAGAGAAGGTTTGGGGAATGGCTACACCTTC. This translates into CSAREGLGNGYTF.

This clonotype has more than one count but fewer than ten. CDR3 sequence (DNA): TGTGCCAGCAGCCCCCAATTGGGCGGGGAGCTGTTTTTT. Translated: CASSPQLGGELFF. This chain connects TRBV7-8 to TRBJ2-2; D gene ambiguous. CDR3 length equals 13 residues. Between the trimmed V and J ends, which lost 5 bases and 7 bases, there was a span of 11 bases. Per germline, CDR1 SGHVS and CDR2 FQNEAQ. Supplemented by reference TRBV7-8 and TRBJ2-2, the full variable domain reads GAGVSQSPRYKVAKRGQDVALRCDPISGHVSLFWYQQALGQGPEFLTYFQNEAQLDKSGLPSDRFFAERPEGSVSTLKIQRTQQEDSAVYLCASSPQLGGELFFGEGSRLTVL.

This clonotype was detected only a few times. The genes are TRBV7-2 and TRBJ2-3, with 7 bases that match TRBD2. Germline V gene data show CDR1 as SGHTA and CDR2 as FQGNSA. The V and J ends lost 4 bases and 0 bases, in that order; junction bases with no gene match: 10. The CDR3 contains 17 residues. DNA for the CDR3: TGTGCCAGCAGCTCCAGCCCTTATAGCGGGAGCACAGATACGCAGTATTTT. It translates to CASSSSPYSGSTDTQYF. The full variable domain, in which reference TRBV7-2 and TRBJ2-3 provide the parts outside the CDR3, is GAGVSQSPSNKVTEKGKDVELRCDPISGHTALYWYRQSLGQGLEFLIYFQGNSAPDKSGLPSDRFSAERTGGSVSTLTIQRTQQEDSAVYLCASSSSPYSGSTDTQYFGPGTRLTVL.

This clonotype was seen a handful of times. The CDR3 coding sequence is TGCGCCAGCGGGACTACCTACAATGAGCAGTTCTTC. It is translated as CASGTTYNEQFF. The J gene is TRBJ2-1, the V gene TRBV5-1; TRBD2 agrees at 7 bases. Germline V lookup: CDR1 SGHRS, CDR2 YFSETQ. V shed 7 bases, J shed 2 bases, and the junction held 0 bases outside the gene matches. The CDR3 contains 12 residues. The full variable domain, with the rest looked up from reference TRBV5-1 and TRBJ2-1, is KAGVTQTPRYLIKTRGQQVTLSCSPISGHRSVSWYQQTPGQGLQFLFEYFSETQRNKGNFPGRFSGRQFSNSRSEMNVSTLELGDSALYLCASGTTYNEQFFGPGTRLTVL.

At least ten counts were recorded for this clonotype. CDR3 loop: CASSPGLAGGEWSSYNEQFF. CDR3 coding DNA: TGTGCCAGCAGCCCTGGTCTAGCGGGAGGGGAGTGGAGCTCCTACAATGAGCAGTTCTTC. The genes are TRBV6-2 or TRBV6-3 and TRBJ2-1; 12 nucleotides match TRBD2. Germline V gives CDR1 MNHEY, CDR2 SVGEGT. V shed 6 bases, J shed 0 bases, and the junction held 15 bases outside the gene matches. This CDR3 has 20 amino acids.

V and J are TRBV11-2 and TRBJ1-2, with D unresolved. The CDR3 is 16 amino acids. V dropped 6 bases and J dropped 3 bases, with 20 bases sitting between them. Germline V gives CDR1 SGHAT, CDR2 FQNNGV. CDR3 sequence reads: CASSMRRDSTDYGYTF. DNA for the CDR3: TGTGCCAGCAGTATGAGACGGGATTCGACCGACTATGGCTACACCTTC.

This clonotype was found a few times. The V gene is TRBV20-1, the J gene TRBJ2-4; TRBD1 is a possible D gene (5 bases). The germline V gene encodes CDR1 DFQATT and CDR2 SNEGSKA (reference sequence). This CDR3 is built from 16 residues. Trimming cost V 3 bases and J 0 bases, with 15 bases left between them. DNA of the CDR3: TGCAGTGCTAGGAGGTTGGGGCGGCTAGCCAAAAACATTCAGTACTTC. Protein sequence: CSARRLGRLAKNIQYF.

The V call is TRBV10-2, the J call TRBJ2-1; either TRBD1 or TRBD2 may fit D (6 bases each). This CDR3 is 15 amino acids long. V was trimmed by 3 bases and J by 5 bases, leaving 14 bases between them. In germline, CDR1 is WSHSY, CDR2 SAAADI. In nucleotides, the CDR3 is TGCGCCAGCAGTGAACCGGGGGCAGCCAACAATGAGCAGTTCTTC. Its translation is CASSEPGAANNEQFF.

Concerning this clonotype: A read error may be the cause here, since a much bigger clone is one base away. This chain links TRBV6-2 or TRBV6-3 with TRBJ2-1, with D possibly called TRBD1 or TRBD2 (5 bases each). The germline V gene has CDR1 MNHEY and CDR2 SVGEGT. The CDR3 contains 17 residues. Trimming took 7 bases from V and 6 from J, leaving 25 bases between them. The CDR3: CASTLGHLTGPFNEQFF. Here the CDR3 DNA reads TGTGCCAGCACTCTAGGCCACCTAACGGGACCTTTCAATGAGCAGTTCTTC.

The sample holds many counts of this clonotype. The chain couples TRBV27 to TRBJ2-1; 16 bases agree with TRBD2. Germline V gene sequence: CDR1 MNHEY, CDR2 SMNVEV (reference sequence). Unmatched junction bases numbered 4, after V lost 6 bases and J lost 8 bases. The CDR3 contains 15 residues. The CDR3 nucleotides are TGTGCCAGCAGGCAGGGACTAGCGGGAGGGTATGAGCAGTTCTTC. Its protein product is CASRQGLAGGYEQFF.

This clonotype was seen repeatedly, ten times or more. This rearrangement joins TRBV6-5 to TRBJ1-1, with TRBD1 as a possible D gene (5 bases). The CDR3 spans 14 residues. Germline V gives CDR1 MNHEY, CDR2 SVGAGI. With 7 bases removed from V and 7 bases from J, the gap between germline ends came to 19 bases. The CDR3 nucleotides read TGTGCCAGCATTCGAGACTTCCAGGGCGGTGAAGCTTTCTTT. This gives the protein CASIRDFQGGEAFF.